The sequence of this T cell receptor beta chain was determined in a study of CXCR3-negative and CXCR3-positive naive CD8 T cells. General study points: More hydrophobic TRB CDR3s occurred in CXCR3-positive than in CXCR3-negative naive cells. For naive cells, CXCR3-negative and CXCR3-positive subsets had similar TRBV-TRBJ usage; for memory cells, usage differed.

UMI-labeled 5' RACE TRB cDNA libraries were prepared from the cells. With the 5' RACE reads reprocessed, TCRdb shows one record per CDR3 protein and no DNA. This table holds roughly 7,200 distinct CDR3 sequences. The CDR3 has 17 amino acids. Germline lookup yields CDR1 SNHLY and CDR2 FYNNEI. With regard to this clonotype: Its antigen is undetermined.

The chain employs TRBV2 and TRBJ2-3; TCRdb calls TRBD2, which cannot be checked without DNA. This TCR derives from a human donor in good health. Some clones in this sample may be carry-over from other donors' samples. The sample consisted of naive CXCR3+ CD8+ T cells from blood. Subset given: CD45RO-CCR7+CD27+CD95- naive CD8+ T cells expressing CXCR3 (TNR3+). This chain's CDR3 is CATYHDPGTRRTDTQYF.